This entry concerns a single T cell receptor beta chain. The specificity of this receptor is unknown. Mismatch with germline at one junction end may stem from a read error. From the germline V gene (reference sequence), CDR1 is LNHDA and CDR2 is SQIVND. The CDR3 measures 10 amino acids from cysteine to phenylalanine. Only the CDR3 part of the read is kept: 30 bases, read in frame from the first base. This entry comes from a study of T cell clones after liver transplantation (dated by TCRdb to between 2018 and 2021). With respect to the entire study: ITN030ST, the source of the samples, was a randomized trial that attempted immunosuppression withdrawal within 2 years of liver transplantation. Donor-reactive T cell clones were identified using TCRbeta sequencing after a pre-transplant mixed lymphocyte reaction and were then followed in post-transplant blood. Third party-reactive TCRbeta sequences from pre-transplant MLRs were also identified as an antigen-independent comparator for donor-reactive sequences. Of the eight recipients, a few were HCV-positive, while the remaining recipients had been transplanted for non-autoimmune, non-viral indications. The subjects received no induction therapy and were kept on standard immunosuppression until randomization at 12-24 months post-transplant. Tolerance meant complete immunosuppression withdrawal for at least one year without liver enzymes rising beyond twice the upper limit of normal. Blood samples were taken pre-transplant, pre-randomization before withdrawal, and post-randomization after full withdrawal or failed withdrawal. The study cohort included 8 liver transplant recipients, of whom 3 were classified as tolerant and 5 as non-tolerant. The paper's findings and limits, for the study overall: Because of small, heterogeneous patient numbers and non-standardized post-transplant time points, the conclusions were only preliminary. Because no allograft tissue specimens were available, donor-reactive T cells may have migrated into the graft instead of being deleted. When repertoire turnover was accounted for, significantly reduced detection of donor-reactive sequences was found in 7 of 8 subjects for CD4 and in 8 of 8 subjects for CD8. In 5 of 8 subjects, circulating donor-reactive CD4 TCRbeta sequences decreased significantly after transplant, regardless of tolerance or HCV status. The decline in donor-reactive sequences exceeded the decline in third party-reactive sequences, suggesting partial antigen-specific deletion that was unrelated to withdrawal success. Low numbers of available donor cells limited the measurable donor-reactive repertoire in two subjects.

Unstimulated PBMCs, after thawing, were stained for CD3, CD4 and CD8 and then FACS-sorted into CD3+CD4+ and CD3+CD8+ populations. All 8 studied subjects were randomized to withdrawal of immunosuppression. The Qiagen DNeasy Blood and Tissue Kit was used for genomic DNA isolation. High-throughput TCRbeta CDR3 sequencing of frozen genomic DNA was performed by immunoSEQ, including PCR amplification, mapping, bias correction and internal controls. As for the authors' bioinformatics: Only productive rearrangements were retained, and each unique TCRbeta sequence was defined by its CDR3 nucleotide sequence together with its V and J gene. For classification of a sequence as donor-reactive, at least 5-fold expansion in CFSE-low cells relative to unstimulated pre-transplant cells and a frequency of at least 0.01% were required. Per-subject minimum frequency thresholds, based on the lowest-template unstimulated sample, ensured at least 90% detection power. Jensen-Shannon divergence between the top 1000 TCRbeta sequences after and before transplant was used to measure repertoire turnover. Two-sided Fisher's exact tests were used to test for changes in how often donor-reactive sequences were detected. In TCRdb, the immuneACCESS table is reduced to in-frame sequences with V and J assigned. These tables do not hold every clone; where another copy was compared, an unresolved V gene accounts for under half, and the others remain unexplained. V and J calls and clone size are those listed in that table; D and trimming were worked out from the DNA. A total of about 76,000 clones appear in this sample, around 78% of them only once. The leading ten clones occupy approximately 2.8% of the sample.

The origin of this receptor is a human patient who received a liver transplant. In patients who had a transplant, some T cells may come from the graft donor. This receptor chain uses TRBV19 and TRBJ1-2, with no D gene named confidently. Sequencing used CD4+ T cells from blood, obtained at the 22-month timepoint. At the DNA level, the sequence is TGTGCCAGTAGTAACGATGGCTACACCTTC. This codes for CASSNDGYTF.